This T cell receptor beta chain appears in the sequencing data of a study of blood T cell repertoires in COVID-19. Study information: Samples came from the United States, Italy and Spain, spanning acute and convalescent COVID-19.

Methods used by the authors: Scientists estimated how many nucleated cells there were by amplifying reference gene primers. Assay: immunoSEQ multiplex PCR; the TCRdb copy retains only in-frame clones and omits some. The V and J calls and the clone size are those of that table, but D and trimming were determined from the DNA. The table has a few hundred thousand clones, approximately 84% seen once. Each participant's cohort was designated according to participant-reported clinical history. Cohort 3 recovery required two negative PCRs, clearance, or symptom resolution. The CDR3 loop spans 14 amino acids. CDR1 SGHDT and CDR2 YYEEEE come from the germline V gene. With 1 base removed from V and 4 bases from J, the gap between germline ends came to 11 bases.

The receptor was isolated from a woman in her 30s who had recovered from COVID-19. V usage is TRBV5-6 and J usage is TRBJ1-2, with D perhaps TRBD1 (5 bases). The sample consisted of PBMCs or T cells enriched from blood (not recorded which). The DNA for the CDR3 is TGTGCCAGCAGCTTGTTAGGGGAAGGCTATGGCTACACCTTC. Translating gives CASSLLGEGYGYTF. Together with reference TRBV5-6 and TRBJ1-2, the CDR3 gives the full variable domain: DAGVTQSPTHLIKTRGQQVTLRCSPKSGHDTVSWYQQALGQGPQFIFQYYEEEERQRGNFPDRFSGHQFPNYSSELNVNALLLGDSALYLCASSLLGEGYGYTFGSGTRLTVV.